Each of the 19 T cell receptor beta chains below was sequenced from the same sample in a study of shared clonotypes between healthy human individuals. The table came from immunoSEQ multiplex PCR; TCRdb's copy has only in-frame clones and leaves some out. The sample records more than 550,000 clones, 92% being singletons. Terminally differentiated effector memory CD45RA+ cells were excluded by CCR7 positive selection of CD45RO-negative cells. Source material: naive CD8+ T cells sorted from blood. All receptors come from a man aged 25-45 years in good health.

V gene TRBV11-2 combines with J gene TRBJ2-2; D not resolved. Germline V gives CDR1 SGHAT, CDR2 FQNNGV. This CDR3 contains 13 residues. V lost 5 bases, J lost 11 bases, and 15 bases lay in between. CDR3 in DNA: TGTGCCAGCAGCCTAGGACCGCACCTAGAGCTGTTTTTT. Its translation: CASSLGPHLELFF.

The gene calls are TRBV11-2 and TRBJ2-1; 9 bases are a match to TRBD1. Per the germline V gene, CDR1 is SGHAT and CDR2 is FQNNGV. The CDR3 loop spans 15 amino acids. Unmatched junction bases numbered 1, after V lost 4 bases and J lost 0 bases. This CDR3 reads CASSSTGGSYNEQFF. CDR3 DNA: TGTGCCAGCAGCTCGACAGGGGGCTCCTACAATGAGCAGTTCTTC.

This chain links TRBV6-5 with TRBJ2-1, with D tentatively TRBD2 (5 bases). Trimming took off 3 bases at V and 6 bases at J, with 15 bases between the two ends. The germline V gene has CDR1 MNHEY and CDR2 SVGAGI. The CDR3 loop spans 15 amino acids. CDR3 sequence reads: CASSYRDNGFNEQFF. The CDR3 DNA sequence: TGTGCCAGCAGTTATCGGGATAATGGGTTCAATGAGCAGTTCTTC.

The rearrangement links TRBV7-9 to TRBJ2-7, with no clear D. Trimming left V 5 bases short and J 2 bases short, with 7 bases between. The CDR3 runs to 12 residues. Per germline, CDR1 SEHNR and CDR2 FQNEAQ (reference sequence). The CDR3 loop reads CASSRLAYEQYF. The CDR3 nucleotides are TGTGCCAGCAGCCGACTGGCCTACGAGCAGTACTTC.

The chain combines TRBV27 with TRBJ2-7; unclear D gene. Trimming removed 2 bases from V and 6 bases from J, with 14 bases in between. CDR1 and CDR2 (germline): MNHEY, SMNVEV (reference sequence). The CDR3 has 14 amino acids. The CDR3 nucleotides are TGTGCCAGCAGTTTAACCGGTCTCAAGCGCGAGCAGTACTTC. Encoded protein: CASSLTGLKREQYF.

The CDR3, as DNA: TGTGCCAGCAGCTTGGACACAGGGCTCGGGGAAGCTTTCTTT. Translation: CASSLDTGLGEAFF. The rearrangement links TRBV5-6 to TRBJ1-1, with D perhaps TRBD1 (6 bases). The germline gives CDR1 SGHDT, CDR2 YYEEEE. CDR3 size: 14 residues. V gave up 0 bases and J gave up 8 bases, with 14 bases separating them.

The chain recombines TRBV9 with TRBJ2-5, with D perhaps TRBD2 (5 bases). Trimming stripped 0 bases from V and 4 bases from J, with 10 bases between. The CDR3 is 14 amino acids. The germline V gene has CDR1 SGDLS and CDR2 YYNGEE. The CDR3 sequence: CASSVGGLRETQYF. The DNA of the CDR3 is TGTGCCAGCAGCGTAGGAGGGCTCCGAGAGACCCAGTACTTC.

The chain employs TRBV2 and TRBJ2-3; 12 bases are a match to TRBD2. In germline, CDR1 is SNHLY, CDR2 FYNNEI. The CDR3 runs 16 residues. V trimming: 2 bases; J trimming: 6 bases; junction bases outside the gene matches: 6. CDR3 residues: CASSESLAGGGDTQYF. DNA for the CDR3: TGTGCCAGCAGTGAAAGCCTAGCGGGAGGGGGGGATACGCAGTATTTT.

V and J are TRBV5-6 and TRBJ1-1; D ambiguous. The CDR3 consists of 12 residues. Germline V gene data show CDR1 as SGHDT and CDR2 as YYEEEE. The ends were cut back, 10 bases at V and 1 base at J, with 11 bases in the middle. DNA for the CDR3: TGTGCCTCCTCTGTCGAGAACACTGAAGCTTTCTTT. This codes for CASSVENTEAFF.

This chain links TRBV11-2 with TRBJ2-1; D uncertain. The CDR3 runs to 14 residues. V was pared by 1 base and J by 5 bases, with 9 bases between. Germline CDR1 is SGHAT and CDR2 is FQNNGV. The CDR3 protein is CASSLGGTHNEQFF. The CDR3 DNA sequence: TGTGCCAGCAGCTTAGGGGGTACGCACAATGAGCAGTTCTTC.

A word on this clone: Germline and junction disagree at one end, which may indicate a read error. This sequence joins TRBV7-7 and TRBJ2-5; D is perhaps TRBD1 or TRBD2 (6 bases each). The length of the CDR3 is 15 residues. Germline assignment: CDR1 SSHAT and CDR2 FNYEAQ (reference sequence). CDR3 region: CASSSGLTGGETQYF. The DNA of the CDR3 is TGTGCTAGCAGCTCGGGTCTGACAGGAGGGGAGACCCAGTACTTC. Full variable domain (missing parts from reference TRBV7-7 and TRBJ2-5): GAGVSQSPRYKVTKRGQDVTLRCDPISSHATLYWYQQALGQGPEFLTYFNYEAQPDKSGLPSDRFSAERPEGSISTLTIQRTEQRDSAMYRCASSSGLTGGETQYFGPGTRLLVL.

This chain links TRBV21-1 with TRBJ2-1; the listed D gene, TRBD2, was not tested against the DNA. TRBV21-1 counts as a pseudogene. The CDR3 totals 19 residues. Here the CDR3 DNA reads TGTGCCAGCAGCAAAGATTTGGGGGGACCGATGAGCTCCTACAATGAGCAGTTCTTC. Protein: CASSKDLGGPMSSYNEQFF.

CDR3 sequence reads: CASSLTASRGPYNEQFF. CDR3 in DNA: TGTGCCAGCAGCTTAACGGCCTCCCGCGGCCCCTACAATGAGCAGTTCTTC. This rearrangement joins TRBV7-8 to TRBJ2-1; D uncertain. Looked up from germline, CDR1 is SGHVS and CDR2 is FQNEAQ. The CDR3 covers 17 residues. V was pared by 2 bases and J by 2 bases, with 16 bases between. The variable domain in full, with the rest retrieved from reference TRBV7-8 and TRBJ2-1, is GAGVSQSPRYKVAKRGQDVALRCDPISGHVSLFWYQQALGQGPEFLTYFQNEAQLDKSGLPSDRFFAERPEGSVSTLKIQRTQQEDSAVYLCASSLTASRGPYNEQFFGPGTRLTVL.

The chain recombines TRBV13 with TRBJ2-3, with 7 bases identical to TRBD1. The CDR3 loop spans 16 amino acids. V shed 3 bases, J shed 3 bases, and the junction held 9 bases outside the gene matches. Per germline, CDR1 PRHDT and CDR2 FYEKMQ (reference sequence). The CDR3: CASSFRQGLVTDTQYF. CDR3 in DNA: TGTGCCAGCAGCTTCCGACAGGGATTGGTGACAGATACGCAGTATTTT.

This clone came up many times. V usage is TRBV11-2 and J usage is TRBJ2-7; D ambiguous. Germline assignment: CDR1 SGHAT and CDR2 FQNNGV. V lost 5 bases to trimming and J lost 6 bases, with 8 bases between them. The CDR3 covers 11 residues. CDR3 amino acids: CASSTLGEQYF. Written as DNA, the CDR3 is TGTGCCAGCAGCACCCTAGGCGAGCAGTACTTC.

CDR3 in amino acids: CAIRDPSGSSYNEQFF. In DNA form, the CDR3 reads TGTGCCATCAGGGACCCCTCCGGGAGCTCCTACAATGAGCAGTTCTTC. The V and J genes are TRBV10-3 and TRBJ2-1; D might be TRBD2 (6 bases). V shed 6 bases and J shed 0 bases, with 15 bases lying between them. The CDR3 has 16 residues. Per the germline V gene, CDR1 is ENHRY and CDR2 is SYGVKD.

The gene calls are TRBV21-1 and TRBJ2-4. TRBV21-1 is an annotated pseudogene. The CDR3 covers 17 residues. The CDR3 DNA is TGTGCCAGCAGCAAAGGTAGGGAAAGCCGAGCCAAAAACATTCAGTACTTC. Amino acids: CASSKGRESRAKNIQYF.

The rearrangement joins TRBV27 to TRBJ2-7; TRBD1 agrees at 9 bases. The V segment lost 2 bases and the J segment 2 bases; nucleotides outside the gene matches: 7. CDR1 is MNHEY, CDR2 SMNVEV, per germline (reference sequence). This CDR3 is built from 16 residues. The CDR3 loop is CASSLTARQGAYEQYF. In DNA, the CDR3 is TGTGCCAGCAGTTTAACGGCCCGACAGGGGGCCTACGAGCAGTACTTC.

J is TRBJ2-1 and V is TRBV4-3, with 7 nucleotides matching TRBD2. The CDR3 is 15 residues long. CDR1 is LGHNA and CDR2 is YSLEER in the germline V gene. Trimming cost V 2 bases and J 4 bases; bases outside gene matches: 5. The CDR3 here is CASSQLADTYNEQFF. The DNA of the CDR3 is TGCGCCAGCAGCCAACTAGCGGACACTTACAATGAGCAGTTCTTC.